The 27 T cell receptor beta chains below all came from one sample that was sequenced in a study of long-term antiretroviral therapy in people with HIV. The authors ran the immunoSEQ assay, v3.0, at survey level. This table comes from immunoSEQ multiplex PCR, and its TCRdb copy is limited to in-frame clones, with some not included. The sample consists of about 44,000 clones, roughly 95% of them appearing once. Material: unsorted PBMCs, obtained 3.7 years after starting antiretroviral therapy. The receptors originated from a woman aged 50 to 60 with HIV.

The rearrangement links TRBV7-6 to TRBJ2-2; TRBD1 aligns across 11 bases. CDR3 length equals 16 residues. Germline V lookup: CDR1 SGHVS, CDR2 FNYEAQ. V was clipped by 2 bases and J by 6 bases; unmatched bases: 5. Here the CDR3 reads CASSLTGQGAAGELFF. The CDR3 DNA is TGTGCCAGCAGCTTAACCGGACAGGGGGCTGCCGGGGAGCTGTTTTTT.

This sequence joins TRBV7-8 and TRBJ1-2; possibly TRBD1 for D (6 bases). Trimming took off 2 bases at V and 7 bases at J, with 11 bases between the two ends. CDR3 length: 13 residues. The V gene's germline CDR1 is SGHVS and CDR2 FQNEAQ. This chain's CDR3 is CASSLPGAAGYTF. In nucleotides, the CDR3 is TGTGCCAGCAGCTTACCGGGGGCGGCTGGCTACACCTTC.

This chain joins TRBV14 and TRBJ1-2, with a tentative D call TRBD1 (5 bases). The V gene's germline CDR1 is SGHDN and CDR2 FVKESK. This CDR3 spans 14 amino acids. The V gene lost 4 bases and the J gene lost 2 bases, with 11 bases spanning the gap. Written as DNA, the CDR3 is TGTGCCAGCAGCCGGGGAGGGGCAAACTATGGCTACACCTTC. Its protein is CASSRGGANYGYTF.

The V call is TRBV11-2, the J call TRBJ2-7; the D gene is possibly TRBD1 (6 bases). Germline V lookup: CDR1 SGHAT, CDR2 FQNNGV. Trimming removed 3 bases at V and 0 bases at J, with 12 bases between. This CDR3 region has 15 residues. CDR3 region: CASSFNRDSSYEQYF. The CDR3 DNA sequence: TGTGCCAGCAGCTTCAACAGGGATAGCTCCTACGAGCAGTACTTC.

A single count supports this clone. The rearrangement joins TRBV11-2 to TRBJ1-1; 7 positions agree with TRBD1. Germline V gene sequence: CDR1 SGHAT, CDR2 FQNNGV. V lost 5 bases, J lost 4 bases, and 7 bases stayed unmatched. The CDR3 runs 14 residues. CDR3 loop: CASSADRVSTEAFF. The CDR3 DNA reads TGTGCCAGCAGCGCAGACAGGGTTTCCACTGAAGCTTTCTTT. Looking up the rest from reference TRBV11-2 and TRBJ1-1 gives the full variable domain: EAGVAQSPRYKIIEKRQSVAFWCNPISGHATLYWYQQILGQGPKLLIQFQNNGVVDDSQLPKDRFSAERLKGVDSTLKIQPAKLEDSAVYLCASSADRVSTEAFFGQGTRLTVV.

This clone was picked up one time. The gene calls are TRBV7-2 and TRBJ2-7; 14 nucleotides align to TRBD2. Unmatched junction bases numbered 9, after V lost 5 bases and J lost 3 bases. This CDR3 has 17 amino acids. In germline, CDR1 is SGHTA, CDR2 FQGNSA. The CDR3: CASSQRGTSGGFYEQYF. CDR3 DNA sequence: TGTGCCAGCAGCCAACGAGGGACTAGCGGGGGCTTCTACGAGCAGTACTTC.

V usage is TRBV5-1 and J usage is TRBJ1-1; possibly TRBD1 for D (5 bases). Germline lookup yields CDR1 SGHRS and CDR2 YFSETQ. The CDR3 is 14 amino acids. Trimming removed 4 bases at V and 5 bases at J, with 15 bases between. CDR3 nucleotides: TGCGCCAGCAGCCCGGGAGGGGCGTTTACTGAAGCTTTCTTT. Its translation is CASSPGGAFTEAFF.

The V gene is TRBV2, the J gene TRBJ1-3; unclear D gene. CDR1 is SNHLY, CDR2 FYNNEI, per germline. V was clipped by 5 bases and J by 0 bases, with 2 bases between them. This CDR3 has 12 residues. Here the CDR3 DNA reads TGTGCCAGCAGTTTCTCTGGAAACACCATATATTTT. Protein sequence: CASSFSGNTIYF. Full variable domain (rest looked up from reference TRBV2 and TRBJ1-3): EPEVTQTPSHQVTQMGQEVILRCVPISNHLYFYWYRQILGQKVEFLVSFYNNEISEKSEIFDDQFSVERPDGSNFTLKIRSTKLEDSAMYFCASSFSGNTIYFGEGSWLTVV.

The rearrangement links TRBV2 to TRBJ1-6; D is unclear. CDR3 length: 12 residues. Trimming stripped 5 bases from V and 13 bases from J, with 12 bases between. The germline V gene has CDR1 SNHLY and CDR2 FYNNEI. Written as DNA, the CDR3 is TGTGCCAGCAGTCCCGACATTCCGCCCCTCCACTTT. It translates to CASSPDIPPLHF.

The genes are TRBV2 and TRBJ2-2, with D perhaps matching TRBD1 or TRBD2 (5 bases each). Germline values: CDR1 SNHLY, CDR2 FYNNEI. Between the trimmed V and J ends, which lost 9 bases and 0 bases, there was a span of 11 bases. The length of the CDR3 is 14 residues. The DNA of the CDR3 is TGTGCCAGTACTAGACAGCCGAACACCGGGGAGCTGTTTTTT. Residues: CASTRQPNTGELFF.

The chain joins TRBV5-1 to TRBJ2-3, with D perhaps TRBD1 (6 bases). Trimming pared 0 bases from V and 2 bases from J, leaving 13 bases between. From germline, CDR1 is SGHRS and CDR2 YFSETQ. This CDR3 has 16 amino acids. DNA for the CDR3: TGCGCCAGCAGCTTGGCCTGGCAGGGGTACACAGATACGCAGTATTTT. It is translated as CASSLAWQGYTDTQYF.

The chain is built from TRBV27 and TRBJ1-2; no clear D gene. Germline-derived CDR1 and CDR2 are MNHEY and SMNVEV (reference sequence). With 4 bases removed from V and 8 bases from J, the gap between germline ends came to 14 bases. The CDR3 sequence is 13 residues long. This CDR3 is CASSWGTGSGYTF. Here the CDR3 DNA reads TGTGCCAGCAGTTGGGGTACGGGGAGCGGCTACACCTTC.

This chain uses TRBV20-1 with TRBJ1-1; D is undetermined. The CDR3 runs to 11 residues. The germline CDR1 and CDR2 sequences are DFQATT and SNEGSKA (reference sequence). V dropped 4 bases and J dropped 3 bases, with 6 bases sitting between them. The CDR3 region has the DNA TGCAGTGCTATGGAGGACACTGAAGCTTTCTTT. This codes for CSAMEDTEAFF.

The rearrangement links TRBV7-9 to TRBJ2-3, with a tentative D call TRBD1 (7 bases). The V end was cut by 2 bases, the J end by 6 bases, with 12 bases between. The germline V gene has CDR1 SEHNR and CDR2 FQNEAQ (reference sequence). This CDR3 comprises 14 residues. As DNA, the CDR3 is TGTGCCAGCAGCTTATCGGCAGGGGGGGATACGCAGTATTTT. Protein product: CASSLSAGGDTQYF.

The rearrangement links TRBV27 to TRBJ1-3, with D uncertain. V lost 4 bases and J lost 4, with 11 bases in between. The CDR3 extends over 14 amino acids. Per germline, CDR1 MNHEY and CDR2 SMNVEV (reference sequence). The CDR3 protein is CASSSTVRGNTIYF. In nucleotides, the CDR3 is TGTGCCAGCAGTTCGACGGTCAGGGGAAACACCATATATTTT.

The chain combines TRBV19 with TRBJ1-4, with 10 bases aligning to TRBD1. V trimming: 5 bases; J trimming: 13 bases; junction bases outside the gene matches: 7. This CDR3 region has 13 residues. In germline, CDR1 is LNHDA, CDR2 SQIVND (reference sequence). The CDR3 here is CASSGGQGFGLFF. The CDR3 nucleotides are TGTGCCAGTAGTGGGGGACAGGGGTTTGGACTGTTTTTT.

This clone was detected only a few times. The chain has TRBV13 and TRBJ1-2; TRBD1 is a possible D gene (6 bases). V lost 1 base to trimming and J lost 4 bases, with 13 bases between them. The CDR3 contains 15 residues. CDR1 and CDR2 (germline): PRHDT, FYEKMQ (reference sequence). CDR3 residues: CASSLARRGFYGYTF. Here the CDR3 DNA reads TGTGCCAGCAGCTTAGCTCGCAGGGGTTTCTATGGCTACACCTTC. Using reference TRBV13 and TRBJ1-2 for the parts outside the CDR3, the full variable domain is AAGVIQSPRHLIKEKRETATLKCYPIPRHDTVYWYQQGPGQDPQFLISFYEKMQSDKGSIPDRFSAQQFSDYHSELNMSSLELGDSALYFCASSLARRGFYGYTFGSGTRLTVV.

This chain links TRBV27 with TRBJ2-2; TRBD1 is a possible D gene (6 bases). In germline, CDR1 is MNHEY, CDR2 SMNVEV (reference sequence). With 2 bases removed from V and 0 bases from J, the gap between germline ends came to 13 bases. This CDR3 has 17 residues. CDR3 DNA: TGTGCCAGCAGTTTAGTCCAGGGGCGATCGAACACCGGGGAGCTGTTTTTT. Its protein product is CASSLVQGRSNTGELFF.

The genes are TRBV7-3 and TRBJ1-2; a weak D match, TRBD1 (5 bases). CDR1 and CDR2 from the germline V gene are SGHTA and FQGTGA. V was cut by 0 bases and J by 0 bases, with 8 bases left in between. The CDR3 has 15 residues. CDR3 in amino acids: CASSLTGGANYGYTF. The DNA for the CDR3 is TGTGCCAGCAGCTTAACGGGAGGGGCTAACTATGGCTACACCTTC.

This chain connects TRBV19 to TRBJ2-7; D gene ambiguous. V was shortened by 5 bases and J by 6 bases, with 11 bases between the two germline ends. The germline V gene has CDR1 LNHDA and CDR2 SQIVND (reference sequence). CDR3 size: 12 residues. The CDR3 spells CASSPSFSEQYF. The CDR3 DNA follows: TGTGCCAGTAGTCCCAGCTTCTCCGAGCAGTACTTC.

The chain is built from TRBV9 and TRBJ2-5, with 8 bases lining up with TRBD1. From germline, CDR1 is SGDLS and CDR2 YYNGEE. This CDR3 spans 15 amino acids. V shed 4 bases and J 6 bases; nucleotides not matched to a gene: 11. CDR3 residues: CASSPNGQGAQTQYF. The CDR3 DNA follows: TGTGCCAGCAGCCCCAACGGGCAGGGGGCTCAGACCCAGTACTTC.

The chain recombines TRBV7-3 with TRBJ2-5; the D is unclear. With 5 bases removed from V and 1 base from J, the gap between germline ends came to 8 bases. Per germline, CDR1 SGHTA and CDR2 FQGTGA. CDR3 length: 13 amino acids. DNA of the CDR3: TGTGCCAGCAGCCAGACCAGCCAAGAGACCCAGTACTTC. Its translation: CASSQTSQETQYF.

The chain combines TRBV4-3 with TRBJ2-6; no clear D gene. Germline lookup yields CDR1 LGHNA and CDR2 YSLEER. V lost 0 bases and J lost 4, with 10 bases in between. The CDR3 totals 16 residues. DNA for the CDR3: TGCGCCAGCAGCCAAGAAATAAGTACGGGGGCCAACGTCCTGACTTTC. Its translation is CASSQEISTGANVLTF.

V gene TRBV2 combines with J gene TRBJ2-7, with D perhaps assigned TRBD1 or TRBD2 (6 bases each). V shed 8 bases and J shed 2 bases, with 34 bases lying between them. Germline CDR1 SNHLY, CDR2 FYNNEI. The CDR3 runs 20 residues. CDR3 sequence (DNA): TGTGCCAGCGCACCCCGGGGGAGAGGGGGGAAACAGGGCCGACCCTACGAGCAGTACTTC. This codes for CASAPRGRGGKQGRPYEQYF.

This chain joins TRBV27 and TRBJ2-5, with a tentative D call TRBD1 (6 bases). The CDR3 spans 13 residues. V lost 9 bases, J lost 2 bases, and 13 bases lay in between. Germline CDR1 reads MNHEY; CDR2 reads SMNVEV (reference sequence). The CDR3 region is CASQQGIQETQYF. The CDR3 region has the DNA TGTGCCAGTCAACAGGGCATTCAAGAGACCCAGTACTTC.

The chain has TRBV19 and TRBJ1-1; D ambiguous. The V and J ends lost 8 bases and 5 bases respectively, with 18 bases between them. The length of the CDR3 is 14 residues. Germline CDR1 is LNHDA and CDR2 is SQIVND (reference sequence). CDR3 in amino acids: CASETGPPGTEAFF. The CDR3 DNA follows: TGTGCCAGTGAGACCGGTCCTCCTGGAACTGAAGCTTTCTTT.

The chain couples TRBV7-9 to TRBJ2-7, with D hard to call. Trimming shortened V by 5 bases and J by 5 bases, and 7 bases separated the two germline ends. Germline V gene data show CDR1 as SEHNR and CDR2 as FQNEAQ (reference sequence). CDR3 length: 11 residues. CDR3 bases: TGTGCCAGCAGCCAGGCGCACGAGCAGTACTTC. Protein product: CASSQAHEQYF.